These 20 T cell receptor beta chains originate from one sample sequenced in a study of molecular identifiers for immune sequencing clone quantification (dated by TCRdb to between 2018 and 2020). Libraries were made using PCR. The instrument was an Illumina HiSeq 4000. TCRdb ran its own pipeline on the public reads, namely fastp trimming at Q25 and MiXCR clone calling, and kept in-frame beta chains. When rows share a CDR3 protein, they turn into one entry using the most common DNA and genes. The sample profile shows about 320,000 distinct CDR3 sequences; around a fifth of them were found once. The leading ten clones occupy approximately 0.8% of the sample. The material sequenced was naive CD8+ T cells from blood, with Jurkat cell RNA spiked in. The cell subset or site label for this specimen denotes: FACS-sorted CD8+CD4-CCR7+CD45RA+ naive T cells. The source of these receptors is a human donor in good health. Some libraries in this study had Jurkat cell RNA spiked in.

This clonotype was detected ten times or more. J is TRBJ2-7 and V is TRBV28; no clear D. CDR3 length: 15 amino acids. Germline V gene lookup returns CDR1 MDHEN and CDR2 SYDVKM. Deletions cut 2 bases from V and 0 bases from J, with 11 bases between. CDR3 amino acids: CASSLGLPASYEQYF. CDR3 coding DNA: TGTGCCAGCAGTTTAGGCCTCCCAGCCTCCTACGAGCAGTACTTC.

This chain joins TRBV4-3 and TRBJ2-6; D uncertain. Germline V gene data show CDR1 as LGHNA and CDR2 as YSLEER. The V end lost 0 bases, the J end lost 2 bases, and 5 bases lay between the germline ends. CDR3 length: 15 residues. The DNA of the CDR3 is TGCGCCAGCAGCCAAGAGGTCACTGGGGCCAACGTCCTGACTTTC. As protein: CASSQEVTGANVLTF.

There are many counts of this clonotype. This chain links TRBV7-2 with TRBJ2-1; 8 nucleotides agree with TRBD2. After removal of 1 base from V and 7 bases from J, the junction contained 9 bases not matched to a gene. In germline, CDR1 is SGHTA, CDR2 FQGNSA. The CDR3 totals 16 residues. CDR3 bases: TGTGCCAGCAGCTTAGACGCGAGCGGGAGAGGTAATGAGCAGTTCTTC. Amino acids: CASSLDASGRGNEQFF.

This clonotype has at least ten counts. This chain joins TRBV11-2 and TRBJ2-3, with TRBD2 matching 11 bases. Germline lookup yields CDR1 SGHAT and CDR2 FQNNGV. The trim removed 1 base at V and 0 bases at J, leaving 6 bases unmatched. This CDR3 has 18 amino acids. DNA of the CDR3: TGTGCCAGCAGCTTAGTGTTAGCGGGAGGGCTGAGCACAGATACGCAGTATTTT. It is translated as CASSLVLAGGLSTDTQYF.

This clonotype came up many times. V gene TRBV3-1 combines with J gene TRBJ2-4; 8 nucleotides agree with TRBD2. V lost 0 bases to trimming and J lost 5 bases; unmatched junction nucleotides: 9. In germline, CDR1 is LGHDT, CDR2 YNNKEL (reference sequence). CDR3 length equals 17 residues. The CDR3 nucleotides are TGTGCCAGCAGCCAAGAGATAGCGGGGCAACCCCAAAACATTCAGTACTTC. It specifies CASSQEIAGQPQNIQYF.

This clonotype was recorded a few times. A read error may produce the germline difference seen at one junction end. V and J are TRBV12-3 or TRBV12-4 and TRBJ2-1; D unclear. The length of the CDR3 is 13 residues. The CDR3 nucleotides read TGTGCCAGCAGTTTGGGCGGATACAATGAGCTGTTCTTC. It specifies CASSLGGYNELFF.

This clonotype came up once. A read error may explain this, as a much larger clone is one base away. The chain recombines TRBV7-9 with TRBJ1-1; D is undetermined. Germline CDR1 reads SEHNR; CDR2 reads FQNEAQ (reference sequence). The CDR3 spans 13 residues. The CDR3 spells CASGLIDPSGAFF. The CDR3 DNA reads TGTGCCAGCGGCTTAATCGACCCCAGCGGAGCTTTCTTT.

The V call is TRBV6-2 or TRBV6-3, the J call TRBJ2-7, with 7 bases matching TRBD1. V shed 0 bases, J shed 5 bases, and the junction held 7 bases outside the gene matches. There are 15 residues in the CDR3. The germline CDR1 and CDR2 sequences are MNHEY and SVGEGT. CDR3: CASSYSGQGQNEQYF. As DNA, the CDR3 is TGTGCCAGCAGTTACTCGGGCCAGGGACAGAACGAGCAGTACTTC.

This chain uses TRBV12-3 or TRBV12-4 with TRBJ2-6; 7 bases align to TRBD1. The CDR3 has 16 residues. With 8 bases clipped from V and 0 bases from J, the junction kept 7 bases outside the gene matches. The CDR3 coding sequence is TGTGCCAGCGCTCACAGGACAGGCTCTGGGGCCAACGTCCTGACTTTC. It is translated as CASAHRTGSGANVLTF.

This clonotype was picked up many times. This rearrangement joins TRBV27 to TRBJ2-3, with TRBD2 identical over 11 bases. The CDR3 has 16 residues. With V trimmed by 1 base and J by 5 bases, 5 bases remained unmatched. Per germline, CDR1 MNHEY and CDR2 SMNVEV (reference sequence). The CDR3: CASSLLAGGLEDTQYF. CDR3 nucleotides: TGTGCCAGCAGTTTATTAGCGGGGGGGCTTGAAGATACGCAGTATTTT.

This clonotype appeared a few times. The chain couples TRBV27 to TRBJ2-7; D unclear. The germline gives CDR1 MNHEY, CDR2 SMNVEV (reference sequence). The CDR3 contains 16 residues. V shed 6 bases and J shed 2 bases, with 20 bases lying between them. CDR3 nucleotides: TGTGCCAGCAGCCCCAATGGCGGTATCTTTGCCTACGAGCAGTACTTC. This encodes CASSPNGGIFAYEQYF.

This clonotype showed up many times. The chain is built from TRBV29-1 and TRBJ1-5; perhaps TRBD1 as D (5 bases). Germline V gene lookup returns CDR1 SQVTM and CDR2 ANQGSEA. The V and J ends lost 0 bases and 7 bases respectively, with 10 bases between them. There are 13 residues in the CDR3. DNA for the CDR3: TGCAGCGTTGAAGATGGGGGGGAGCAGCCCCAGCATTTT. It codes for CSVEDGGEQPQHF.

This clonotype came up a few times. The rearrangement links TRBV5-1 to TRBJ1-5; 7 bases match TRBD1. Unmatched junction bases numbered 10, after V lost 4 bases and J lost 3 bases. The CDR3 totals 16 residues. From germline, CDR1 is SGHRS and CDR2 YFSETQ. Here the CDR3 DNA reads TGCGCCAGCAGCATGGGACAGCTGGGGAACAATCAGCCCCAGCATTTT. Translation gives CASSMGQLGNNQPQHF.

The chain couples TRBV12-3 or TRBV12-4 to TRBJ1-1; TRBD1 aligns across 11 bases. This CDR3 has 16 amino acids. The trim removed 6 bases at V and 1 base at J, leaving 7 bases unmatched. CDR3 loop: CASSQSGQGANTEAFF. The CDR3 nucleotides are TGTGCCAGCAGCCAGTCCGGACAGGGGGCGAACACTGAAGCTTTCTTT.

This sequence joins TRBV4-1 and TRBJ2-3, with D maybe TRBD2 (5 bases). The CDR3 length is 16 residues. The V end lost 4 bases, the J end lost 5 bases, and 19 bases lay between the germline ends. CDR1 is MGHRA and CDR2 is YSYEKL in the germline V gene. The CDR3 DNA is TGCGCCAGCAGCCGCCGAACCGGGATGATCGAAGATACGCAGTATTTT. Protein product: CASSRRTGMIEDTQYF.

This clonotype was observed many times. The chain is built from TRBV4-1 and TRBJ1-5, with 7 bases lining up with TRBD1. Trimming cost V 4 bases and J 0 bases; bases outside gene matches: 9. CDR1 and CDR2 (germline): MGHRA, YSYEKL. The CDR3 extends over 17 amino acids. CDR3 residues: CASSLHPGTDSNQPQHF. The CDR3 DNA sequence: TGCGCCAGCAGCCTACACCCAGGGACAGATAGCAATCAGCCCCAGCATTTT.

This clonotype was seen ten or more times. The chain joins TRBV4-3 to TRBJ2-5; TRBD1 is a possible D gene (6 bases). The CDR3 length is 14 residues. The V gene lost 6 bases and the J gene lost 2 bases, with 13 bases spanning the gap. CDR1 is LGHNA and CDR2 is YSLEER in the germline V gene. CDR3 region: CASSSYQGQETQYF. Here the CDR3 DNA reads TGCGCCAGCAGTTCGTACCAGGGGCAAGAGACCCAGTACTTC.

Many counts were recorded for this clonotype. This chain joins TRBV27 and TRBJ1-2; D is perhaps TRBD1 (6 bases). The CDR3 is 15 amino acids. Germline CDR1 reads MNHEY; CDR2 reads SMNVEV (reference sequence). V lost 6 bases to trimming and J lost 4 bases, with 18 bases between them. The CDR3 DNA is TGTGCCAGCAGCCAACTACAGGGACTGGCCTATGGCTACACCTTC. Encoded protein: CASSQLQGLAYGYTF.

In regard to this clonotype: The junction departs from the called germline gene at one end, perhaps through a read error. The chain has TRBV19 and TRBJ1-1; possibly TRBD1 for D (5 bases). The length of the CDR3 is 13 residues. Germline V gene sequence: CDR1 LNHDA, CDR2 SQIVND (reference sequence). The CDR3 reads CASSIGWGTEASF. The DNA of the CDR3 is TGTGCCAGTAGTATTGGTTGGGGCACTGAAGCTTCCTTT.

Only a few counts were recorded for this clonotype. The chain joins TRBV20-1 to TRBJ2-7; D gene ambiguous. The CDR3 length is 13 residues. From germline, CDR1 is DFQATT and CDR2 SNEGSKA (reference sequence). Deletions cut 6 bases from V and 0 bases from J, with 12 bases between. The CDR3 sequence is CSARSATSYEQYF. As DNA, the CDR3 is TGCAGTGCAAGAAGTGCTACCTCCTACGAGCAGTACTTC.